This T cell receptor beta chain was sequenced during a study of neurological immune-mediated disorders. Study context: For the approximately 35 multiple sclerosis patients, the disease was relapsing-remitting in around 31 and secondary progressive in 3.

Unsorted libraries were derived from 2 million PBMCs stored at -80 C. One entry per CDR3 protein results from TCRdb running MiXCR on the 5' RACE reads. This table has 25,000 to 40,000 distinct CDR3 sequences, more than 1.3% appearing once. Germline trimming cut 3 bases from V and 6 bases from J; bases unmatched to any gene: 2. The CDR3 extends over 13 amino acids. The V gene's germline CDR1 is MNHEY and CDR2 SMNVEV (reference sequence). In this sample, this clonotype turned up many times. The sequencing sample was made of PBMCs. The receptor's source is a woman under 40 with multiple sclerosis. This chain joins TRBV27 and TRBJ1-2; 9 nucleotides agree with TRBD1. This CDR3 reads CASSFRTGDGYTF. The CDR3 region has the DNA TGTGCCAGCAGTTTTAGGACAGGGGATGGCTACACCTTC.